This entry lists 13 T cell receptor beta chains sequenced from one sample in a study of cytomegalovirus exposure and HLA in healthy donors. 60 Vbeta and 13 Jbeta primers were used in PCR. This table comes from immunoSEQ multiplex PCR, and its TCRdb copy is limited to in-frame clones, with some not included. The top ten hold roughly 19% of the sample, which has some 96,000 clones, roughly 76% seen once. Source material: PBMCs. All receptors derive from a woman aged 55-69 years in good health and CMV-seropositive.

The chain combines TRBV19 with TRBJ1-3; D remains unclear. Trimming shortened V by 3 bases and J by 4 bases, and 7 bases separated the two germline ends. From germline, CDR1 is LNHDA and CDR2 SQIVND (reference sequence). The CDR3 runs to 13 residues. CDR3 bases: TGTGCCAGTAGTATGCCAGGAGGAAACACCATATATTTT. This encodes CASSMPGGNTIYF.

This chain links TRBV7-6 with TRBJ2-2; 7 nucleotides match TRBD1. With V trimmed by 5 bases and J by 3 bases, 9 bases remained unmatched. CDR3 length equals 16 residues. The germline V gene has CDR1 SGHVS and CDR2 FNYEAQ. This chain's CDR3 is CASSPRQGLDTGELFF. The CDR3 nucleotides read TGTGCCAGCAGCCCGAGACAGGGTTTAGACACCGGGGAGCTGTTTTTT. The variable domain in full, completed from reference TRBV7-6 and TRBJ2-2, reads GAGVSQSPRYKVTKRGQDVALRCDPISGHVSLYWYRQALGQGPEFLTYFNYEAQQDKSGLPNDRFSAERPEGSISTLTIQRTEQRDSAMYRCASSPRQGLDTGELFFGEGSRLTVL.

V gene TRBV19 combines with J gene TRBJ2-3; 10 bases agree with TRBD2. The CDR3 has 13 amino acids. V lost 9 bases, J lost 1 base, and 1 base stayed unmatched. Germline V gene lookup returns CDR1 LNHDA and CDR2 SQIVND (reference sequence). CDR3 residues: CASGTSGTDTQYF. The DNA for the CDR3 is TGTGCCAGCGGGACTAGCGGCACAGATACGCAGTATTTT.

The chain employs TRBV7-9 and TRBJ2-3, with 11 bases fitting TRBD1. V shed 7 bases, J shed 2 bases, and the junction held 2 bases outside the gene matches. Germline CDR1 and CDR2: SEHNR and FQNEAQ (reference sequence). This CDR3 contains 14 residues. CDR3 residues: CASTGQGATDTQYF. The CDR3 DNA reads TGTGCCAGCACCGGACAGGGGGCCACAGATACGCAGTATTTT.

The chain uses TRBV10-2 and TRBJ2-7; 9 bases map to TRBD2. The CDR3 spans 13 residues. Germline loops: CDR1 WSHSY, CDR2 SAAADI. The V gene end was trimmed by 6 bases and the J gene end by 2 bases; junction bases not matched to a gene: 2. The DNA for the CDR3 is TGCGCCAGCAGGACTAGCGGCACCTACGAGCAGTACTTC. Its translation: CASRTSGTYEQYF.

The chain uses TRBV30 and TRBJ2-5; the match to TRBD1 covers 7 bases. Germline V gene data show CDR1 as GTSNPN and CDR2 as SVGIG (reference sequence). The CDR3 length is 15 residues. Germline trimming cut 1 base from V and 1 base from J; bases unmatched to any gene: 6. The CDR3 sequence is CAWSAARDSQETQYF. CDR3 DNA sequence: TGTGCCTGGAGTGCGGCCCGGGACAGCCAAGAGACCCAGTACTTC.

This chain connects TRBV19 to TRBJ2-7, with 7 bases matching TRBD1. Per the germline V gene, CDR1 is LNHDA and CDR2 is SQIVND (reference sequence). Trimming took 6 bases from V and 2 from J; bases not matched to a gene: 7. The CDR3 loop spans 14 amino acids. CDR3 sequence: CASRPTGTPYEQYF. The CDR3 DNA reads TGTGCCAGTAGACCGACAGGGACACCCTACGAGCAGTACTTC.

This clone came up once. V is TRBV4-1 and J is TRBJ2-3; 11 bases fit TRBD1. Germline CDR1 MGHRA, CDR2 YSYEKL. The V gene end was trimmed by 1 base and the J gene end by 3 bases; junction bases not matched to a gene: 6. The CDR3 has 17 amino acids. CDR3: CASSQVWTGGVTDTQYF. CDR3 nucleotides: TGCGCCAGCAGCCAAGTATGGACAGGGGGCGTAACAGATACGCAGTATTTT.

The rearrangement uses TRBV4-2 and TRBJ2-7; TRBD2 is a possible D gene (6 bases). This CDR3 region has 16 residues. The V end lost 1 base, the J end lost 1 base, and 14 bases lay between the germline ends. Germline-derived CDR1 and CDR2 are LGHNA and YNFKEQ. The CDR3 DNA is TGTGCCAGCAGCCAAGGGCTGGGGAGGAGATCCTACGAGCAGTACTTC. Amino acid sequence: CASSQGLGRRSYEQYF.

This clone was seen more than once but under ten times. The V and J genes are TRBV5-5 and TRBJ1-5; D gene uncertain. V lost 3 bases, J lost 6 bases, and 13 bases lay in between. CDR1 and CDR2 from the germline V gene are SGHKS and YYEKEE (reference sequence). This CDR3 has 14 amino acids. This chain's CDR3 is CASSSEFTAQPQHF. Here the CDR3 DNA reads TGTGCCAGCAGCTCGGAGTTTACCGCTCAGCCCCAGCATTTT.

The chain links TRBV9 to TRBJ2-7; TRBD2 matches 10 bases. This CDR3 spans 15 amino acids. V dropped 4 bases and J dropped 3; count of bases not matched to a gene: 7. Germline V CDR1 and CDR2: SGDLS, YYNGEE. This CDR3 reads CASSLRSSGSYEQYF. For the CDR3, the DNA is TGTGCCAGCAGCCTAAGGTCTAGCGGGAGCTACGAGCAGTACTTC.

The chain employs TRBV28 and TRBJ1-1, with 8 bases aligning to TRBD1. With 5 bases clipped from V and 0 bases from J, the junction kept 2 bases outside the gene matches. The CDR3 is 14 amino acids. Germline lookup yields CDR1 MDHEN and CDR2 SYDVKM. DNA for the CDR3: TGTGCCAGCAGTCGGGACAGGATGAACACTGAAGCTTTCTTT. It codes for CASSRDRMNTEAFF.

This chain joins TRBV7-9 and TRBJ1-2; no clear D. From germline, CDR1 is SEHNR and CDR2 FQNEAQ (reference sequence). V lost 1 base, J lost 6 bases, and 6 bases lay in between. The CDR3 has 12 amino acids. In DNA, the CDR3 is TGTGCCAGCAGCTTAGGAGGCGATGGCTACACCTTC. Protein: CASSLGGDGYTF.